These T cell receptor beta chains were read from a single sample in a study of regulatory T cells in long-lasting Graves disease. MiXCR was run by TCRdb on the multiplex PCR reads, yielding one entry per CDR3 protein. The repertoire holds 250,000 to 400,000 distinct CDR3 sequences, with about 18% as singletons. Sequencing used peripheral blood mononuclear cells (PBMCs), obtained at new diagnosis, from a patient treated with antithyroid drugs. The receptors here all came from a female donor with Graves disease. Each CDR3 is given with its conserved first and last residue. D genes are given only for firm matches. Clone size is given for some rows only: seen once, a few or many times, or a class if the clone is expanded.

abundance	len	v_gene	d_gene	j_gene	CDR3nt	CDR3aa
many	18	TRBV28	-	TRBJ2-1	TGTGCCAGCATCATAGGGGGAGTACGTGACCCGAGTTACAATGAGCAGTTCTTC	CASIIGGVRDPSYNEQFF
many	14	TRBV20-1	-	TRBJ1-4	TGCAGTGCTCCCACGGAGGGGATTTCCGAAAAACTGTTTTTT	CSAPTEGISEKLFF
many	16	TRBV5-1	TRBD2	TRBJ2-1	TGCGCCAGCAGAGGCGGGACTAGCGGGAGTCGAGGTGAGCAGTTCTTC	CASRGGTSGSRGEQFF
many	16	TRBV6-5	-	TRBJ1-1	TGTGCCAGCAGTTACTCGAGAAGGGGCGGAGGGGGTGAAGCTTTCTTT	CASSYSRRGGGGEAFF
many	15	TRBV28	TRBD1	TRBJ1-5	TGTGCCAGCGGAAAAGGGGGCTTAGACAATCAGCCCCAGCATTTT	CASGKGGLDNQPQHF
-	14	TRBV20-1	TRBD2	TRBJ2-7	TGCAGTGCTAGAGTTCTAGCGGGAGGCTACGAGCAGTACTTC	CSARVLAGGYEQYF
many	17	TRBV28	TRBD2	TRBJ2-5	TGTGCCAGCAGTTCGTCGGCGGGAGAACCGTACCAAGAGACCCAGTACTTC	CASSSSAGEPYQETQYF
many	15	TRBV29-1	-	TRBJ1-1	TGCAGCGTGGCATTCAAACAGGGCGAGGGCACTGAAGCTTTCTTT	CSVAFKQGEGTEAFF
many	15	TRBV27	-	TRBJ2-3	TGTGCCAGCAGCATTATGTTGGCGGCGGGTGATACGCAGTATTTT	CASSIMLAAGDTQYF
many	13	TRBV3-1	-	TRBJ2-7	TGTGCCAGCAGCCTTACTAGCTCAAACGAGCAGTACTTC	CASSLTSSNEQYF
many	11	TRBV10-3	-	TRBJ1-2	TGTGCCATCGGGGGGGACTATGGCTACACCTTC	CAIGGDYGYTF
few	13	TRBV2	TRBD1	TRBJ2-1	TGTGCCAGCAGTTCCGGGACAGCCAATGAGCAGTTCTTC	CASSSGTANEQFF
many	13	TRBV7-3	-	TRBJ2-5	TGTGCCAGCAGCGGGGGACCTCAAGAGACCCAGTACTTC	CASSGGPQETQYF
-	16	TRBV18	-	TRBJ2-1	TGTGCCAGCTCACCACGGGGCGGACCACCCACAAATGAGCAGTTCTTC	CASSPRGGPPTNEQFF
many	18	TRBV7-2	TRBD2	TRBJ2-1	TGTGCCAGCAGCTTAGTAAATAGCGGGAGGTCTTACTACAATGAGCAGTTCTTC	CASSLVNSGRSYYNEQFF
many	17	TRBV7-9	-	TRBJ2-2	TGTGCCAGCAGCTTAGTTCTGGCGGGGCCTAACACCGGGGAGCTGTTTTTT	CASSLVLAGPNTGELFF
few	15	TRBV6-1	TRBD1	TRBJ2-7	TGTGCCAGCAGTGGGGGGACAGGGGGCTCCTACGAGCAGTACTTC	CASSGGTGGSYEQYF
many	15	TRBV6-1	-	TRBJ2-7	TGTGCCAGCAGGATCCGTAGCCAGTGGGTCTACGAGCAGTACTTC	CASRIRSQWVYEQYF
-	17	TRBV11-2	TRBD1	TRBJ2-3	TGTGCCAGCAGCTTAGCCTCCGGGACAGGGGGCGGCGATACGCAGTATTTT	CASSLASGTGGGDTQYF
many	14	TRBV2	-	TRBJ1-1	TGTGCCAGCGCCAGACAGCCGATGAACACTGAAGCTTTCTTT	CASARQPMNTEAFF
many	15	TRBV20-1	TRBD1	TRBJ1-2	TGCAGTGCTAGAGCTCCAATGGGCAGGGGGCACGGCTACACCTTC	CSARAPMGRGHGYTF
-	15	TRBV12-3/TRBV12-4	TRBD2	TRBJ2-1	TGTGCCAGCAGCCTACTAGCGGGTTACAATGAGGGGCAGTTCTTC	CASSLLAGYNEGQFF
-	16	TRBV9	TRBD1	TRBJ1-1	TGTGCCAGCAGCGTAGTACAGGGGATGAGAGGCACTGAAGCTTTCTTT	CASSVVQGMRGTEAFF
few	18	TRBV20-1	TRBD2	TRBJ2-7	TGCAGTGCTAGAGCTCGGGGTCGCATGAGCGGGGCAACCTACGAGCAGTACTTC	CSARARGRMSGATYEQYF
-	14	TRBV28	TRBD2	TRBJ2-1	TGTGCCAGCACCCTAGCGGGAGGGGGGAATGAGCAGTTCTTC	CASTLAGGGNEQFF
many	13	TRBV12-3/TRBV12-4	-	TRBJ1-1	TGTGCCAGCAGCTTCAGGGAGGACACTGAAGCTTTCTTT	CASSFREDTEAFF
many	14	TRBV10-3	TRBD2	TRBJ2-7	TGTGCCATCAGCCCGAGGGGTAGCGGGGACGAGCAGTACTTC	CAISPRGSGDEQYF
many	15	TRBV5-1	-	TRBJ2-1	TGCGCCAGCAGCTTGGCCCAGGGTTTAGACAATGAGCAGTTCTTC	CASSLAQGLDNEQFF
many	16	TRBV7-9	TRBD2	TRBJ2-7	TGTGCCAGCAGCTTATCGGGGTGGGGAGAGCGGGGCGAGCAGTACTTC	CASSLSGWGERGEQYF
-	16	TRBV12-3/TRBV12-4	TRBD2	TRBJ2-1	TGTGCCAGCAGTCCGTCCGGGACTAGCGGGAGCTATGAGCAGTTCTTC	CASSPSGTSGSYEQFF
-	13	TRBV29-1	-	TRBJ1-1	TGCAGCGTGGTGGGACCGGTGAACACTGAAGCTTTCTTT	CSVVGPVNTEAFF
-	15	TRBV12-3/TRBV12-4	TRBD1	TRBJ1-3	TGTGCCAGCAGGATCGACAGGGGGAGAGGAAACACCACATATTTT	CASRIDRGRGNTTYF
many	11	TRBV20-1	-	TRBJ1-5	TGCAGTGCTAGAGATACGGGTATCCAGCATTTT	CSARDTGIQHF
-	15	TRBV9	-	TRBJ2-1	TGTGCCAGCAGCATAGACCGCAGCTCCTACAATGAGCAGTTCTTC	CASSIDRSSYNEQFF
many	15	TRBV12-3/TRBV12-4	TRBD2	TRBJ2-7	TGTGCCAGCAGACCTACTAGCGGGAGAAACCACGAGCAGTACTTC	CASRPTSGRNHEQYF
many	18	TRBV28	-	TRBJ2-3	TGTGCCAGCCGAGGGGGTGGACCCGCCGGACCTAGCACAGATACGCAGTATTTT	CASRGGGPAGPSTDTQYF
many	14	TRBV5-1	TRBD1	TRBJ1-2	TGCGCCAGCAGCCGGGGACAGGGAAACTATGGCTACACCTTC	CASSRGQGNYGYTF
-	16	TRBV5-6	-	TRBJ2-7	TGTGCCAGCAGCTTGGGTTACGGCGGTCGAGTCTACGAGCAGTACTTC	CASSLGYGGRVYEQYF
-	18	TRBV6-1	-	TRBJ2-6	TGTGCCAGCCGTCGTCAGGATTTGACCAACTCTGGGGCCAACGTCCTGACTTTC	CASRRQDLTNSGANVLTF